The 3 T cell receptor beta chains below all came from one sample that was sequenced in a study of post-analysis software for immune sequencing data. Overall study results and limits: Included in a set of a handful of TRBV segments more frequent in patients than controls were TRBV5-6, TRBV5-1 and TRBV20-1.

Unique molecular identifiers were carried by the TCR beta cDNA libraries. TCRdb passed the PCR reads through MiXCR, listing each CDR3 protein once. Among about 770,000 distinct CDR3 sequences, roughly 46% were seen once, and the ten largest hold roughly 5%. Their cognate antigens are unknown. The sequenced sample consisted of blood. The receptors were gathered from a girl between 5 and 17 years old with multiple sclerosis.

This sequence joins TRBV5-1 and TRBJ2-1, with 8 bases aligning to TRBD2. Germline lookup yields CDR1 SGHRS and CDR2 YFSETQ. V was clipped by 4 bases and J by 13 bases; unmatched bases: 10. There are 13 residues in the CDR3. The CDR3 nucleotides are TGCGCCAGCAGCCCGCGAGCGGGAGATAAACAGTTCTTC. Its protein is CASSPRAGDKQFF.

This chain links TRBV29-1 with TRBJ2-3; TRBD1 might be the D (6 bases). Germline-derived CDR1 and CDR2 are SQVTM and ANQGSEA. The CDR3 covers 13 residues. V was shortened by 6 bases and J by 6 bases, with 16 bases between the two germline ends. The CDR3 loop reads CSVRGTNLDTQYF. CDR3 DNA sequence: TGCAGCGTGCGAGGGACAAATCTGGATACGCAGTATTTT.

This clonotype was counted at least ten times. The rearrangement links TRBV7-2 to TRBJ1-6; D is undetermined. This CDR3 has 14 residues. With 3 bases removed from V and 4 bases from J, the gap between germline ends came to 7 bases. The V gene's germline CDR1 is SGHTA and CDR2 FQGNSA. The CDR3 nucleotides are TGTGCCAGCAGCTTGGACGGATATAATTCACCCCTCCACTTT. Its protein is CASSLDGYNSPLHF.